The present T cell receptor beta chain was sequenced within a study of cytomegalovirus exposure and HLA in healthy donors. General study points: A likely sequencing artifact accounted for one observed cluster of highly shared sequence variants. The study carried out a later analysis of TCR beta sequences. It associated approximately 15,000 of them with specific HLA alleles at a false discovery rate of 0.05. Information on immune exposure was restricted to one variable (CMV serostatus). Most TCR sequences showed up rarely, but some public TCRs showed up in many donors.

Germline CDR1 is KGHSH and CDR2 is LQKENI. The CDR3 is 15 amino acids. V was clipped by 3 bases and J by 4 bases; unmatched bases: 5. This clone is a singleton in its sample. What it binds is unknown. Primers: 60 Vbeta forward and 13 Jbeta reverse. The method was immunoSEQ multiplex PCR; TCRdb's version includes in-frame clones alone and lacks a portion of them. The sample has about 150,000 clones, around 75% seen once; the top ten hold roughly 8%. This receptor was identified in a man aged 25 to 40 in good health and CMV-seropositive. Source material: PBMCs. V is TRBV18 and J is TRBJ1-5; 8 bases are a match to TRBD1. CDR3: CASSPGTGVNQPQHF. DNA of the CDR3: TGTGCCAGCTCACCCGGGACAGGTGTTAATCAGCCCCAGCATTTT. Together with reference TRBV18 and TRBJ1-5, the CDR3 gives the full variable domain: NAGVMQNPRHLVRRRGQEARLRCSPMKGHSHVYWYRQLPEEGLKFMVYLQKENIIDESGMPKERFSAEFPKEGPSILRIQQVVRGDSAAYFCASSPGTGVNQPQHFGDGTRLSIL.